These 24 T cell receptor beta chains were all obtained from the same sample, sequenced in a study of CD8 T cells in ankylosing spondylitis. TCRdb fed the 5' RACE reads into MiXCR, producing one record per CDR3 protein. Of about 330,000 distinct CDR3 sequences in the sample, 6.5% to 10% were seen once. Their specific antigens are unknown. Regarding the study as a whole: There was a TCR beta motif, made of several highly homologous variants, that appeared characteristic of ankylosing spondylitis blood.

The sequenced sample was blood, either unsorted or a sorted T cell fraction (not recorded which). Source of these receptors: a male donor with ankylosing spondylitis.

The chain's CDR3 is CASSPAGYEQYF. CDR3 bases: TGTGCCAGCTCACCAGCCGGCTACGAGCAGTACTTC. The rearrangement uses TRBV18 and TRBJ2-7; no reliable D call. The V end lost 2 bases, the J end lost 3 bases, and 5 bases lay between the germline ends. Per the germline V gene, CDR1 is KGHSH and CDR2 is LQKENI. This CDR3 region has 12 residues.

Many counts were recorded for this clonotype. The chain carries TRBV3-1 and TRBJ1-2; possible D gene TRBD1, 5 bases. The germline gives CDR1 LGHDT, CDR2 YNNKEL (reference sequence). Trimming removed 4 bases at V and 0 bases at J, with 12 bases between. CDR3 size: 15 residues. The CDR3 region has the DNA TGTGCCAGCAGCCTTAGGACAAGAACTAACTATGGCTACACCTTC. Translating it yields CASSLRTRTNYGYTF.

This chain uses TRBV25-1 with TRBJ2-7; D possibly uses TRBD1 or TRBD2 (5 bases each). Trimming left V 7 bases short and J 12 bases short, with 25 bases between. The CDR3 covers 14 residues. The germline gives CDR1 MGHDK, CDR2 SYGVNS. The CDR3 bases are TGTGCCAGCACTCTCGGGGCAGGCGACCCGCGGTGGTACTTC. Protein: CASTLGAGDPRWYF.

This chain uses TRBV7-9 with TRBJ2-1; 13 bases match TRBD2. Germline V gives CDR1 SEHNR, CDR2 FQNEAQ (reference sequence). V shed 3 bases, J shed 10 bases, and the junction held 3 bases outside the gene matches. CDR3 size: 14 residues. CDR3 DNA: TGTGCCAGCAGCTTTGGACTAGCGGGAGAAGAGCAGTTCTTC. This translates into CASSFGLAGEEQFF.

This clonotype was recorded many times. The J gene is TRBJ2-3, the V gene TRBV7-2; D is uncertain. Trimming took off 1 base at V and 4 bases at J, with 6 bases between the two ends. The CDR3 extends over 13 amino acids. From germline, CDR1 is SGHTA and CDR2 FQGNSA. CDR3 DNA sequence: TGTGCCAGCAGCTTAGTTGCCCCAGATACGCAGTATTTT. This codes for CASSLVAPDTQYF.

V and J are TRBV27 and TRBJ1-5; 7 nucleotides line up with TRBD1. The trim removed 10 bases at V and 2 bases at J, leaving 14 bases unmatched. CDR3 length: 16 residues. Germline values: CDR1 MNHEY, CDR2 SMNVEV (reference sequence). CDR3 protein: CATREGAPRGNQPQHF. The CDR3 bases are TGTGCCACCCGGGAGGGGGCCCCACGGGGCAATCAGCCCCAGCATTTT.

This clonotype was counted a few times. The CDR3 region is CATTVGTHLMNTEAFF. The CDR3 nucleotides are TGTGCCACAACGGTGGGGACGCATCTAATGAACACTGAAGCTTTCTTT. This rearrangement joins TRBV6-1 to TRBJ1-1; D perhaps matches TRBD1 (5 bases). There are 16 residues in the CDR3. V lost 10 bases and J 0 bases, leaving 21 bases between the germline ends. The V gene's germline CDR1 is MNHNS and CDR2 SASEGT.

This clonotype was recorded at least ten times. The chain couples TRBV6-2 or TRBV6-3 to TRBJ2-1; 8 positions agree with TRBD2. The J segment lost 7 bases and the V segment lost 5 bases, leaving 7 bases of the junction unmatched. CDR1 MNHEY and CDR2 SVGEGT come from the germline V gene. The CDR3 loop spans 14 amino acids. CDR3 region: CASSPGLGGNEQFF. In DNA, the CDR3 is TGTGCCAGCAGTCCGGGACTAGGTGGGAATGAGCAGTTCTTC.

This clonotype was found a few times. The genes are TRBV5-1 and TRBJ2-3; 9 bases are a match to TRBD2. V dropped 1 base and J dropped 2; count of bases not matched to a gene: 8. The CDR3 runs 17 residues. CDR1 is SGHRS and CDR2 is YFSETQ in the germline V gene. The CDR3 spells CASSLPVLAGLTDTQYF. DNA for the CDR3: TGCGCCAGCAGCTTGCCTGTACTAGCGGGCCTCACAGATACGCAGTATTTT.

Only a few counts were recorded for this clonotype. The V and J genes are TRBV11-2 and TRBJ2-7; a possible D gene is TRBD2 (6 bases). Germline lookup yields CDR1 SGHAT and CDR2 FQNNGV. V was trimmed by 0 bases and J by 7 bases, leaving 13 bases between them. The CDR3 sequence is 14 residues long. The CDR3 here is CASSLEAGFGEQYF. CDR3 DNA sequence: TGTGCCAGCAGCTTAGAAGCGGGCTTTGGGGAGCAGTACTTC.

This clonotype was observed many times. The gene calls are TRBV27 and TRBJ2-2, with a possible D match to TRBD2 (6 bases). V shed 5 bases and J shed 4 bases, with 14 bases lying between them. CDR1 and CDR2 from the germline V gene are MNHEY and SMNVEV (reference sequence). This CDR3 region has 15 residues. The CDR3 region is CASSPRTSFTGELFF. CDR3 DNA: TGTGCCAGCAGTCCTCGAACTAGCTTCACCGGGGAGCTGTTTTTT.

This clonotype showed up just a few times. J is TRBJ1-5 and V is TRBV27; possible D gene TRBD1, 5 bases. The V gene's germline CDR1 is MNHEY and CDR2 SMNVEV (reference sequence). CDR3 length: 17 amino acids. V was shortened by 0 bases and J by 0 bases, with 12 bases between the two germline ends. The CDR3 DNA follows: TGTGCCAGCAGTTTATCGGGGACGGCGGATAGCAATCAGCCCCAGCATTTT. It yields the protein CASSLSGTADSNQPQHF.

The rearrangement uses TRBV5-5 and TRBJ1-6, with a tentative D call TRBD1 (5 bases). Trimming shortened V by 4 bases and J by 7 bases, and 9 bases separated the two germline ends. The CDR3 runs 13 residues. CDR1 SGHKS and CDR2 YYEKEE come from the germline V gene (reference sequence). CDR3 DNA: TGTGCCAGCAGCGGGGACGGGAATTCACCCCTCCACTTT. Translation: CASSGDGNSPLHF.

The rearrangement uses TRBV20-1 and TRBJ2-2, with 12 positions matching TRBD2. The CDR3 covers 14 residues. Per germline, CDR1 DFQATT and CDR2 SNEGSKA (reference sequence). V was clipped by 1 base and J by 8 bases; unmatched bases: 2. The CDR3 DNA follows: TGCAGTGCTAGAGGACTAGCGGGAGCTGGGGAGCTGTTTTTT. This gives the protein CSARGLAGAGELFF.

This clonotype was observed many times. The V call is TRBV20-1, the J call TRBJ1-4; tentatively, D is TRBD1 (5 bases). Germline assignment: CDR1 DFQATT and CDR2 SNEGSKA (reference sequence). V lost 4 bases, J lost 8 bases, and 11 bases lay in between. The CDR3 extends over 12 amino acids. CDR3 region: CSATRGEEKLFF. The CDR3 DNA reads TGCAGTGCTACAAGGGGCGAGGAAAAACTGTTTTTT.

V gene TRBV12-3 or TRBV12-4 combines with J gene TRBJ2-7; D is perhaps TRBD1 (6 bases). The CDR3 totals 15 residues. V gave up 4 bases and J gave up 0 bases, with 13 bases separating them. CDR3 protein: CASSSTGQTSYEQYF. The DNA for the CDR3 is TGTGCCAGCAGTTCGACGGGACAAACCTCCTACGAGCAGTACTTC.

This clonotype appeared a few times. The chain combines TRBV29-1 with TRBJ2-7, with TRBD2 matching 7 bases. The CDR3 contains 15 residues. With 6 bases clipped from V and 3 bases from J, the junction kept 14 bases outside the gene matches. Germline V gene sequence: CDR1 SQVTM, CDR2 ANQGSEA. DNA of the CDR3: TGCAGCGTCGGAGGTTTGGCGGGAGTGAGCTACGAGCAGTACTTC. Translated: CSVGGLAGVSYEQYF.

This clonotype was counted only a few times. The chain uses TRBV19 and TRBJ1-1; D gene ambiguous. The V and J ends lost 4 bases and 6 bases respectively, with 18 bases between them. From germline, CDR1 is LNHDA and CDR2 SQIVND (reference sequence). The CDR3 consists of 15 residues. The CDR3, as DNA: TGTGCCAGTAGTAGGGTCCCCCCCATGGGCGCTGAAGCTTTCTTT. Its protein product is CASSRVPPMGAEAFF.

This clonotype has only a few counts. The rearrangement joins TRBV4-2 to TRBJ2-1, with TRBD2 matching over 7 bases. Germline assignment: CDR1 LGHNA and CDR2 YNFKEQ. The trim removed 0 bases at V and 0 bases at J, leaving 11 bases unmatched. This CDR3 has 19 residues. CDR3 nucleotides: TGTGCCAGCAGCCAAGATAGTGAGATTAGCGGGCGCTCCTACAATGAGCAGTTCTTC. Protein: CASSQDSEISGRSYNEQFF.

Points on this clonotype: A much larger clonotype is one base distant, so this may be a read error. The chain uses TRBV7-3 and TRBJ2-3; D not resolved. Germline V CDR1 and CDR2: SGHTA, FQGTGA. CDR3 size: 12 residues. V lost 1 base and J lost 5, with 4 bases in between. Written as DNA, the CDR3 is TGTGCCAGCAGCTTAAGGGTAGATACGCAGTATTTT. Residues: CASSLRVDTQYF.

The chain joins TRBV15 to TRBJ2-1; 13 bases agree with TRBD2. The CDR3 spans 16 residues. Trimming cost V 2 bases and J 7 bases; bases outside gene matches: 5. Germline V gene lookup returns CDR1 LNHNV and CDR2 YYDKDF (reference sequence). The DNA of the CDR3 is TGTGCCACCAGCAGAAAAAGGACTAGCGGGAGTAATGAGCAGTTCTTC. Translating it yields CATSRKRTSGSNEQFF.

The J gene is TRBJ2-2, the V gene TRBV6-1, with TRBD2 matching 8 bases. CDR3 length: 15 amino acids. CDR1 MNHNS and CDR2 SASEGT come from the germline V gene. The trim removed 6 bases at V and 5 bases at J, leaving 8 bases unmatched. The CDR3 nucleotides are TGTGCCAGCAGCCAGCGGGAGATGACTACCGGGGAGCTGTTTTTT. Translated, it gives CASSQREMTTGELFF.

The CDR3 DNA is TGTGCCAGCAGCTCGTCGGGACAGGTGGGTCAGCCCCAGCATTTT. As protein: CASSSSGQVGQPQHF. The chain has TRBV7-9 and TRBJ1-5, with 8 nucleotides matching TRBD1. The germline CDR1 and CDR2 sequences are SEHNR and FQNEAQ (reference sequence). Trimming cost V 4 bases and J 6 bases; bases outside gene matches: 8. This CDR3 region has 15 residues.

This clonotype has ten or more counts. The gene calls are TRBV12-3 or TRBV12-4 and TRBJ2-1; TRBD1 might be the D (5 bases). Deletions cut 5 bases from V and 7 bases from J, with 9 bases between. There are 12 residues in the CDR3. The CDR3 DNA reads TGTGCCAGCAGTATCTCAGGGAATGAGCAGTTCTTC. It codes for CASSISGNEQFF.